Below are 27 T cell receptor beta chains sequenced from a single sample in a study of PD-1 and CTLA-4 blockade in melanoma. This table comes from immunoSEQ multiplex PCR, and its TCRdb copy is limited to in-frame clones, with some not included. The table has 34,000 or so clones, about 87% seen once; the top ten hold 5% to 7.5%. This specimen was CD8+ T cells from peripheral blood, taken from a patient given anti-PD-1 treatment. These receptors all stem from a human donor with melanoma.

The chain couples TRBV5-5 to TRBJ2-1; unclear D gene. Trimming left V 4 bases short and J 5 bases short, with 1 base between. CDR1 SGHKS and CDR2 YYEKEE come from the germline V gene (reference sequence). The CDR3 runs 10 residues. The CDR3 DNA reads TGTGCCAGCAGCGACAATGAGCAGTTCTTC. Protein: CASSDNEQFF.

The V call is TRBV24-1, the J call TRBJ2-7; TRBD1 is a possible D gene (6 bases). The CDR3 loop spans 15 amino acids. Trimming removed 4 bases at V and 3 bases at J, with 15 bases between. Germline CDR1 and CDR2: KGHDR and SFDVKD. CDR3 coding DNA: TGTGCCACCAGTGAAGGGGACATCGCACTCTACGAGCAGTACTTC. It is translated as CATSEGDIALYEQYF.

The J gene is TRBJ2-7, the V gene TRBV15; D possibly uses TRBD1 or TRBD2 (5 bases each). The germline V gene encodes CDR1 LNHNV and CDR2 YYDKDF (reference sequence). V lost 3 bases and J 3 bases, leaving 15 bases between the germline ends. The CDR3 sequence is 15 residues long. CDR3 in DNA: TGTGCCACCAGCAGGGGATCTTTTGGGGGCTACGAGCAGTACTTC. Translation gives CATSRGSFGGYEQYF.

This CDR3 reads CASSERTDNTEAFF. The CDR3, as DNA: TGTGCCAGCAGCGAACGGACAGATAACACTGAAGCTTTCTTT. This rearrangement joins TRBV9 to TRBJ1-1; TRBD1 is a possible D gene (6 bases). Looked up from germline, CDR1 is SGDLS and CDR2 is YYNGEE. V lost 3 bases and J 2 bases, leaving 11 bases between the germline ends. This CDR3 contains 14 residues.

V and J are TRBV10-3 and TRBJ2-7; TRBD1 aligns across 7 bases. The germline gives CDR1 ENHRY, CDR2 SYGVKD. The CDR3 loop spans 15 amino acids. V gave up 2 bases and J gave up 0 bases; unmatched junction bases: 4. The CDR3 DNA follows: TGTGCCATCAGTGAGACGGACAGGACCTCCTACGAGCAGTACTTC. Amino acid sequence: CAISETDRTSYEQYF.

Only one count was recorded for this clone. The rearrangement uses TRBV3-1 (or the pseudogene TRBV3-2) and TRBJ1-6; D possibly corresponds to TRBD1 (6 bases). Germline loops: CDR1 LGHDT, CDR2 YNNKEL (reference sequence). The V gene lost 6 bases and the J gene lost 7 bases, with 16 bases spanning the gap. The CDR3 is 15 residues long. The chain's CDR3 is CASRNYRDINSPLHF. In DNA form, the CDR3 reads TGTGCCAGCAGAAACTACCGGGACATAAATTCACCCCTCCACTTT.

The rearrangement links TRBV24-1 to TRBJ2-5; TRBD2 agrees at 11 bases. The V segment lost 5 bases and the J segment 5 bases; nucleotides outside the gene matches: 3. Germline assignment: CDR1 KGHDR and CDR2 SFDVKD. The CDR3 covers 14 residues. CDR3 nucleotide sequence: TGTGCCACCAGTGGACTAGCGGGGAGCGAGACCCAGTACTTC. It encodes CATSGLAGSETQYF.

Only one count was recorded for this clone. V is TRBV5-1 and J is TRBJ2-1; 12 bases map to TRBD1. V shed 1 base and J 8 bases; nucleotides not matched to a gene: 7. Germline CDR1 and CDR2: SGHRS and YFSETQ. CDR3 length equals 16 residues. CDR3 sequence reads: CASSLMGQGALDEQFF. DNA for the CDR3: TGCGCCAGCAGCTTGATGGGACAGGGGGCCCTAGATGAGCAGTTCTTC.

The chain carries TRBV6-2 or TRBV6-3 and TRBJ1-5, with D unresolved. V was cut by 0 bases and J by 4 bases, with 7 bases left in between. This CDR3 is 14 amino acids long. Germline assignment: CDR1 MNHEY and CDR2 SVGEGT. As DNA, the CDR3 is TGTGCCAGCAGTTACTCGGAGGTGAATCAGCCCCAGCATTTT. This encodes CASSYSEVNQPQHF.

This rearrangement joins TRBV5-8 to TRBJ1-1; D not certain. The germline CDR1 and CDR2 sequences are SGHTS and YDEGEE. CDR3 length: 15 residues. V was cut by 3 bases and J by 4 bases, with 16 bases left in between. CDR3 amino acids: CASSSYSGSSTEAFF. CDR3 in DNA: TGTGCCAGCAGCTCATACAGCGGATCGAGCACTGAAGCTTTCTTT.

J is TRBJ1-6 and V is TRBV19; unclear D gene. This CDR3 comprises 13 residues. From germline, CDR1 is LNHDA and CDR2 SQIVND (reference sequence). Trimming stripped 3 bases from V and 6 bases from J, with 6 bases between. The CDR3 spells CASSIDVNSPLHF. The CDR3 bases are TGTGCCAGTAGTATTGACGTTAATTCACCCCTCCACTTT.

This clone appeared a few times. V gene TRBV13 combines with J gene TRBJ1-1; possibly TRBD1 for D (6 bases). The CDR3 length is 14 residues. V was trimmed by 10 bases and J by 4 bases, leaving 19 bases between them. Germline values: CDR1 PRHDT, CDR2 FYEKMQ (reference sequence). CDR3 nucleotide sequence: TGTGCCACCACCAGCCGGGGGGGCGGCACTGAAGCTTTCTTT. This sequence encodes CATTSRGGGTEAFF.

V and J are TRBV5-1 and TRBJ1-2, with no clear D. Germline assignment: CDR1 SGHRS and CDR2 YFSETQ. This CDR3 has 17 residues. Trimming pared 0 bases from V and 2 bases from J, leaving 17 bases between. CDR3 nucleotide sequence: TGCGCCAGCAGCTTGGAACCCGGGTATACGGGGAACTATGGCTACACCTTC. It is translated as CASSLEPGYTGNYGYTF.

A remark on this clone: The sample carries other DNA sequences with the same CDR3. The chain is built from TRBV6-5 and TRBJ1-1; D might be TRBD1 (5 bases). Germline CDR1 MNHEY, CDR2 SVGAGI. Trimming stripped 4 bases from V and 1 base from J, with 7 bases between. CDR3 size: 13 residues. The CDR3 bases are TGTGCCAGCAGTTTAGGGGCGAACACTGAAGCTTTCTTT. Amino acid sequence: CASSLGANTEAFF.

The chain joins TRBV27 to TRBJ2-5; D is tentatively TRBD1 or TRBD2 (5 bases each). Germline assignment: CDR1 MNHEY and CDR2 SMNVEV (reference sequence). V was cut by 5 bases and J by 3 bases, with 10 bases left in between. The length of the CDR3 is 13 residues. The CDR3 reads CASSPLGEETQYF. The CDR3 nucleotides read TGTGCCAGCAGTCCTCTGGGGGAAGAGACCCAGTACTTC.

In this sample, this clone turned up once. The chain is built from TRBV6-6 and TRBJ2-3; D gene uncertain. The CDR3 is made up of 11 amino acids. Germline V gene data show CDR1 as MNHNY and CDR2 as SVGAGI (reference sequence). V lost 7 bases, J lost 4 bases, and 6 bases lay in between. In DNA, the CDR3 is TGTGCCAGCACGGGCCCAGATACGCAGTATTTT. Its protein is CASTGPDTQYF.

The rearrangement links TRBV2 to TRBJ2-5, with a tentative D call TRBD1 (6 bases). This CDR3 has 13 residues. Germline assignment: CDR1 SNHLY and CDR2 FYNNEI. The V and J ends lost 1 base and 5 bases respectively, with 8 bases between them. This CDR3 is CASSEEGGETQYF. The CDR3 DNA is TGTGCCAGCAGTGAAGAAGGGGGTGAGACCCAGTACTTC. The full variable domain, completed using reference TRBV2 and TRBJ2-5, is EPEVTQTPSHQVTQMGQEVILRCVPISNHLYFYWYRQILGQKVEFLVSFYNNEISEKSEIFDDQFSVERPDGSNFTLKIRSTKLEDSAMYFCASSEEGGETQYFGPGTRLLVL.

The chain carries TRBV28 and TRBJ1-4; D is ambiguous. V was cut by 5 bases and J by 6 bases, with 10 bases left in between. This CDR3 region has 13 residues. Per germline, CDR1 MDHEN and CDR2 SYDVKM. CDR3: CASSQTLDEKLFF. As DNA, the CDR3 is TGTGCCAGCAGTCAGACTCTCGATGAAAAACTGTTTTTT.

The chain combines TRBV4-2 with TRBJ1-5, with TRBD1 identical over 9 bases. J lost 5 bases, V lost 4 bases, and 9 bases had no gene match. This CDR3 has 16 amino acids. Germline V CDR1 and CDR2: LGHNA, YNFKEQ. The CDR3 region has the DNA TGTGCCAGCAGCCCTACGGGGACAGGGAGCGATCAGCCCCAGCATTTT. Its protein product is CASSPTGTGSDQPQHF.

This chain connects TRBV28 to TRBJ2-3; D tentatively reads TRBD1 or TRBD2 (7 bases each). Between the trimmed V and J ends, which lost 7 bases and 0 bases, there was a span of 26 bases. The CDR3 contains 19 residues. From germline, CDR1 is MDHEN and CDR2 SYDVKM. CDR3: CASNGGGGQVRSSTDTQYF. CDR3 bases: TGTGCCAGCAATGGGGGGGGAGGACAGGTCCGGTCTAGCACAGATACGCAGTATTTT.

This clone ranks as medium-sized. This chain uses TRBV7-6 with TRBJ2-7, with TRBD1 matching over 9 bases. Germline V gene sequence: CDR1 SGHVS, CDR2 FNYEAQ. CDR3 length: 16 amino acids. After removal of 2 bases from V and 6 bases from J, the junction contained 11 bases not matched to a gene. Written as DNA, the CDR3 is TGTGCCAGCAGCTTATCGGCCGGGACAGGGTACGCCGAGCAGTACTTC. Encoded protein: CASSLSAGTGYAEQYF.

The chain couples TRBV7-8 to TRBJ2-1; D call uncertain. The CDR3 contains 16 residues. The V gene lost 2 bases and the J gene lost 6 bases, with 17 bases spanning the gap. Germline V gives CDR1 SGHVS, CDR2 FQNEAQ. In nucleotides, the CDR3 is TGTGCCAGCAGCTTACTGGCCGTAGGGTTTAGCAATGAGCAGTTCTTC. As protein: CASSLLAVGFSNEQFF.

This sequence joins TRBV27 and TRBJ1-1; D is perhaps TRBD1 (5 bases). V was pared by 4 bases and J by 0 bases, with 9 bases between. Germline V gene lookup returns CDR1 MNHEY and CDR2 SMNVEV (reference sequence). The CDR3 consists of 14 residues. CDR3 loop: CASSWGPLNTEAFF. CDR3 DNA: TGTGCCAGCAGTTGGGGACCTCTGAACACTGAAGCTTTCTTT.

The rearrangement links TRBV29-1 to TRBJ2-3, with 9 bases lining up with TRBD1. The J segment lost 4 bases and the V segment lost 3 bases, leaving 14 bases of the junction unmatched. Germline V gene lookup returns CDR1 SQVTM and CDR2 ANQGSEA. The CDR3 loop spans 17 amino acids. For the CDR3, the DNA is TGCAGCGTTGATGGTCTCACGGGGACAGGGTGGGCAGATACGCAGTATTTT. Its protein product is CSVDGLTGTGWADTQYF.

The chain joins TRBV27 to TRBJ2-7; 7 bases agree with TRBD2. The CDR3 totals 15 residues. V lost 5 bases, J lost 1 base, and 8 bases stayed unmatched. Germline CDR1 and CDR2: MNHEY and SMNVEV (reference sequence). This CDR3 is CASSRGLGTSYEQYF. The CDR3 bases are TGTGCCAGCAGTCGCGGACTAGGGACTTCCTACGAGCAGTACTTC.

The chain recombines TRBV14 with TRBJ2-7, with D uncertain. V lost 0 bases, J lost 0 bases, and 9 bases lay in between. Per the germline V gene, CDR1 is SGHDN and CDR2 is FVKESK. The CDR3 is made up of 15 amino acids. The CDR3 DNA reads TGTGCCAGCAGCCAAGATCCGGGCAGCTCCTACGAGCAGTACTTC. This gives the protein CASSQDPGSSYEQYF.

J is TRBJ2-2 and V is TRBV9, with 12 bases identical to TRBD2. The germline gives CDR1 SGDLS, CDR2 YYNGEE. The CDR3 has 17 residues. With 1 base clipped from V and 3 bases from J, the junction kept 4 bases outside the gene matches. The CDR3, as DNA: TGTGCCAGCAGCGTAACGAGACTAGCGGGGGACACCGGGGAGCTGTTTTTT. Amino acids: CASSVTRLAGDTGELFF.